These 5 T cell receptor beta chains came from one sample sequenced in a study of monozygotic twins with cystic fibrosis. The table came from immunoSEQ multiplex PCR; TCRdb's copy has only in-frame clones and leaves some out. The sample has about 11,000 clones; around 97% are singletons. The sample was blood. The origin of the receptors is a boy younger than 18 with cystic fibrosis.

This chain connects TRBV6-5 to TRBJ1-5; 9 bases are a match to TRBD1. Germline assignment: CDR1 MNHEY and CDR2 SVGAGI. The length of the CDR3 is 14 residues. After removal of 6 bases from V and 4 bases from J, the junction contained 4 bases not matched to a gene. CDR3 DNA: TGTGCCAGCAGGCTTGGGACAGGGAATCAGCCCCAGCATTTT. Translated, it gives CASRLGTGNQPQHF.

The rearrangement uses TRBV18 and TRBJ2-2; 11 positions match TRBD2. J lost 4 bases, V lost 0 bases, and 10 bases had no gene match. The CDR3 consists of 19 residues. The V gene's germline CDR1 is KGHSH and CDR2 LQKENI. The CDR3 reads CASSPPSASGRSGTGELFF. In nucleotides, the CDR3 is TGTGCCAGCTCACCACCCTCGGCTAGCGGGAGGTCGGGCACCGGGGAGCTGTTTTTT.

CDR3 protein: CAWRGPGRSYEQYF. DNA for the CDR3: TGTGCCTGGAGGGGGCCGGGACGGTCCTACGAGCAGTACTTC. The chain uses TRBV30 and TRBJ2-7; D tentatively fits TRBD1 or TRBD2 (5 bases each). This CDR3 comprises 14 residues. CDR1 and CDR2 from the germline V gene are GTSNPN and SVGIG (reference sequence). V shed 3 bases and J shed 1 base, with 13 bases lying between them.

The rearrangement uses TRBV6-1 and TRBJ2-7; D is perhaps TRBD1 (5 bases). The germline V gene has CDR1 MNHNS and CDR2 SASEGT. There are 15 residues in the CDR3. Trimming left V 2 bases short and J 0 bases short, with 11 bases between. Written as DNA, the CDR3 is TGTGCCAGCAGTGAATCGATAGACAGCTCCTACGAGCAGTACTTC. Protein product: CASSESIDSSYEQYF.

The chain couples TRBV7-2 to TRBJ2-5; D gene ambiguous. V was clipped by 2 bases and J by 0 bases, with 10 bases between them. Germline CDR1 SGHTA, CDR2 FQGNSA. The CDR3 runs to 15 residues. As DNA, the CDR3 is TGTGCCAGCAGCTTATTGGGCGGAAACCAAGAGACCCAGTACTTC. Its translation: CASSLLGGNQETQYF. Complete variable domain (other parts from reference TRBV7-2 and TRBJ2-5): GAGVSQSPSNKVTEKGKDVELRCDPISGHTALYWYRQSLGQGLEFLIYFQGNSAPDKSGLPSDRFSAERTGGSVSTLTIQRTQQEDSAVYLCASSLLGGNQETQYFGPGTRLLVL.